These 5 T cell receptor beta chains came from one sample sequenced in a study of blood T cell repertoires in COVID-19. Data came from immunoSEQ multiplex PCR; TCRdb stores just in-frame clones and leaves some out. Of 55,000 to 70,000 clones in the sample, roughly 82% are singletons; the top ten hold roughly 22%. Specimen: peripheral blood. The receptors come from a woman aged 55-69 years with acute or convalescent COVID-19.

The chain recombines TRBV10-3 with TRBJ2-5, with 7 nucleotides matching TRBD1. CDR3 size: 17 residues. CDR1 ENHRY and CDR2 SYGVKD come from the germline V gene. V shed 2 bases and J 0 bases; nucleotides not matched to a gene: 9. Written as DNA, the CDR3 is TGTGCCATCAGTGAGAGTACGGGACAGCTGTACCAAGAGACCCAGTACTTC. Amino acids: CAISESTGQLYQETQYF.

This clone was observed a single time. V gene TRBV27 combines with J gene TRBJ1-5; 8 bases match TRBD1. CDR1 and CDR2 (germline): MNHEY, SMNVEV (reference sequence). With V trimmed by 6 bases and J by 5 bases, 6 bases remained unmatched. The CDR3 is 14 amino acids. The CDR3 DNA sequence: TGTGCCAGCAGCTACAGGGGGTTCGATCAGCCCCAGCATTTT. The encoded protein is CASSYRGFDQPQHF.

This clone was seen more than once but under ten times. The V call is TRBV19, the J call TRBJ1-5; 11 bases map to TRBD1. This CDR3 contains 14 residues. Germline assignment: CDR1 LNHDA and CDR2 SQIVND (reference sequence). Germline trimming cut 6 bases from V and 7 bases from J; bases unmatched to any gene: 5. In DNA form, the CDR3 reads TGTGCCAGTAGAGGGACAGGGGGACGGCAGCCCCAGCATTTT. Protein sequence: CASRGTGGRQPQHF.

There are a few counts of this clone. CDR3 residues: CASSLSRTYGELFF. CDR3 DNA sequence: TGTGCCAGCAGCCTGTCACGGACTTACGGGGAGCTGTTTTTT. This chain connects TRBV7-4 to TRBJ2-2; TRBD2 might be the D (5 bases). CDR1 SGHVT and CDR2 SQSDAQ come from the germline V gene. V shed 5 bases and J shed 7 bases, with 14 bases lying between them. This CDR3 comprises 14 residues.

The J gene is TRBJ1-5, the V gene TRBV12-3 or TRBV12-4; D is ambiguous. CDR3 size: 13 residues. Deletions cut 4 bases from V and 10 bases from J, with 14 bases between. The CDR3 loop reads CASSYEGLDPQHF. CDR3 bases: TGTGCCAGCAGTTATGAGGGCTTGGACCCCCAGCATTTT.